This passage covers 24 T cell receptor beta chains from one sample sequenced in a study of blood T cell repertoires in COVID-19. TCRdb keeps only in-frame clones here, not all; method: immunoSEQ multiplex PCR. The table includes about 240,000 clones, 70% to 90% detected once. What was sequenced was peripheral blood. The receptors were gathered from a woman in her seventies with active or convalescent COVID-19.

The chain is built from TRBV7-2 and TRBJ2-1; D possibly corresponds to TRBD2 (7 bases). From germline, CDR1 is SGHTA and CDR2 FQGNSA. V lost 1 base, J lost 2 bases, and 9 bases lay in between. The CDR3 has 15 residues. In DNA, the CDR3 is TGTGCCAGCAGCTTAGAAGGGGGGGCCTACAATGAGCAGTTCTTC. Protein product: CASSLEGGAYNEQFF.

This clone occurred once. The rearrangement uses TRBV6-5 and TRBJ2-2; D gene ambiguous. Germline V CDR1 and CDR2: MNHEY, SVGAGI. The CDR3 has 13 residues. V lost 7 bases and J lost 5, with 11 bases in between. The CDR3 DNA follows: TGTGCCAGCATTAAGGAGACGACCGGGGAGCTGTTTTTT. Protein product: CASIKETTGELFF.

The CDR3 spells CASSLLDRVVADTQYF. The DNA for the CDR3 is TGTGCCAGCTCGCTCCTGGACAGGGTAGTAGCAGATACGCAGTATTTT. V is TRBV18 and J is TRBJ2-3; 8 nucleotides agree with TRBD1. CDR3 length equals 16 residues. Germline-derived CDR1 and CDR2 are KGHSH and LQKENI. V was clipped by 6 bases and J by 4 bases; unmatched bases: 12.

This clone was recorded at least ten times. V is TRBV27 and J is TRBJ1-2, with D perhaps matching TRBD1 (6 bases). V lost 4 bases to trimming and J lost 8 bases, with 14 bases between them. Looked up from germline, CDR1 is MNHEY and CDR2 is SMNVEV (reference sequence). This CDR3 is built from 13 residues. This CDR3 is CASSSYRDGGYTF. CDR3 nucleotide sequence: TGTGCCAGCAGTTCCTACAGGGATGGGGGCTACACCTTC.

The genes are TRBV27 and TRBJ2-1, with TRBD1 identical over 9 bases. This CDR3 region has 13 residues. Germline trimming cut 6 bases from V and 7 bases from J; bases unmatched to any gene: 4. Germline V gene data show CDR1 as MNHEY and CDR2 as SMNVEV (reference sequence). CDR3 in DNA: TGTGCCAGCAGCCGGGACAGGGAAAATGAGCAGTTCTTC. It is translated as CASSRDRENEQFF.

This clone showed up just a few times. The genes are TRBV24-1 and TRBJ2-3; D is uncertain. V shed 6 bases and J shed 2 bases, with 11 bases lying between them. Germline lookup yields CDR1 KGHDR and CDR2 SFDVKD. This CDR3 spans 14 amino acids. The CDR3 region has the DNA TGTGCCACCAGTAGCCCGTCATCCACAGATACGCAGTATTTT. Protein product: CATSSPSSTDTQYF.

The J gene is TRBJ2-2, the V gene TRBV2, with 11 bases aligning to TRBD1. With V trimmed by 1 base and J by 4 bases, 14 bases remained unmatched. This CDR3 contains 20 residues. Germline V gene data show CDR1 as SNHLY and CDR2 as FYNNEI. The DNA for the CDR3 is TGTGCCAGCAGTGAAGGCCCGGACAGGGGGCGCGCCAAAGGCACCGGGGAGCTGTTTTTT. Protein product: CASSEGPDRGRAKGTGELFF.

The V gene is TRBV19, the J gene TRBJ1-2, with 8 bases fitting TRBD1. The CDR3 totals 14 residues. V lost 3 bases to trimming and J lost 4 bases; unmatched junction nucleotides: 4. Germline V CDR1 and CDR2: LNHDA, SQIVND (reference sequence). This chain's CDR3 is CASSIRGQSYGYTF. The CDR3 DNA follows: TGTGCCAGTAGTATCAGGGGGCAGAGCTATGGCTACACCTTC.

This clone was found once. The V and J genes are TRBV5-5 and TRBJ2-3; D gene uncertain. V was cut by 0 bases and J by 0 bases, with 8 bases left in between. CDR3 length: 15 amino acids. CDR1 and CDR2 from the germline V gene are SGHKS and YYEKEE (reference sequence). Here the CDR3 reads CASSLAAVSTDTQYF. CDR3 nucleotide sequence: TGTGCCAGCAGCTTGGCTGCAGTGAGCACAGATACGCAGTATTTT.

This chain links TRBV5-1 with TRBJ2-1, with 8 positions matching TRBD2. V was pared by 6 bases and J by 0 bases, with 11 bases of the junction left unmatched. This CDR3 region has 17 residues. Germline CDR1 is SGHRS and CDR2 is YFSETQ. As DNA, the CDR3 is TGCGCCAGCATAGCGGGGCCTACTGGGGGCTCCTACAATGAGCAGTTCTTC. Translation gives CASIAGPTGGSYNEQFF. The whole variable domain, filled in from reference TRBV5-1 and TRBJ2-1, reads KAGVTQTPRYLIKTRGQQVTLSCSPISGHRSVSWYQQTPGQGLQFLFEYFSETQRNKGNFPGRFSGRQFSNSRSEMNVSTLELGDSALYLCASIAGPTGGSYNEQFFGPGTRLTVL.

This clone was detected only once. The CDR3 here is CASSLLGTGVKPVNEQFF. Here the CDR3 DNA reads TGTGCCAGCAGCCTTCTTGGGACAGGAGTAAAACCAGTCAATGAGCAGTTCTTC. The genes are TRBV28 and TRBJ2-1; 8 bases fit TRBD1. CDR3 length: 18 residues. V lost 6 bases and J lost 6; bases outside the gene matches: 19. The germline V gene has CDR1 MDHEN and CDR2 SYDVKM.

The chain has TRBV11-2 and TRBJ2-5, with TRBD1 as a possible D gene (7 bases). Germline CDR1 SGHAT, CDR2 FQNNGV. There are 15 residues in the CDR3. The V end was cut by 5 bases, the J end by 7 bases, with 20 bases between. The CDR3 region has the DNA TGTGCCAGCAGCCCCGGAGGGGGCTTGTTAGGGACCCAGTACTTC. Translation: CASSPGGGLLGTQYF.

This rearrangement joins TRBV19 to TRBJ2-1; the D gene is possibly TRBD1 (6 bases). Germline CDR1 LNHDA, CDR2 SQIVND (reference sequence). This CDR3 is 13 amino acids long. The ends were cut back, 7 bases at V and 8 bases at J, with 15 bases in the middle. CDR3 loop: CASKHRVLDEQFF. The CDR3 DNA sequence: TGTGCCAGTAAGCACAGGGTTTTAGATGAGCAGTTCTTC.

About this clone: At the DNA level, this CDR3 is encoded by other sequences in the same sample as well. The chain is built from TRBV12-3 or TRBV12-4 and TRBJ1-2, with D hard to call. The CDR3 totals 13 residues. Between the trimmed V and J ends, which lost 2 bases and 2 bases, there was a span of 6 bases. Written as DNA, the CDR3 is TGTGCCAGCAGTTTATCGGGGAACTATGGCTACACCTTC. The encoded protein is CASSLSGNYGYTF.

This clone appeared a few times. This chain links TRBV19 with TRBJ1-3, with D possibly TRBD1 on 5 matching bases. Germline CDR1 LNHDA, CDR2 SQIVND (reference sequence). This CDR3 region has 16 residues. Trimming removed 2 bases from V and 0 bases from J, with 11 bases in between. In DNA, the CDR3 is TGTGCCAGTAGTATAATGGAGGGGTCCTCTGGAAACACCATATATTTT. Amino acids: CASSIMEGSSGNTIYF.

This chain links TRBV4-3 with TRBJ2-2, with no clear D. This CDR3 contains 16 residues. Germline V gene lookup returns CDR1 LGHNA and CDR2 YSLEER. The V end lost 4 bases, the J end lost 0 bases, and 12 bases lay between the germline ends. CDR3: CASSPYWATNTGELFF. The CDR3 DNA is TGCGCCAGCAGCCCGTACTGGGCTACGAACACCGGGGAGCTGTTTTTT.

The J gene is TRBJ1-3, the V gene TRBV19; 8 nucleotides line up with TRBD1. V was clipped by 7 bases and J by 2 bases; unmatched bases: 19. The CDR3 covers 19 residues. CDR1 LNHDA and CDR2 SQIVND come from the germline V gene (reference sequence). The CDR3 nucleotides read TGTGCCAGTACCTCGGTTCGGACAGGGAAAAGTGTAACTGGAAACACCATATATTTT. Protein product: CASTSVRTGKSVTGNTIYF. Looking up the rest from reference TRBV19 and TRBJ1-3 gives the full variable domain: DGGITQSPKYLFRKEGQNVTLSCEQNLNHDAMYWYRQDPGQGLRLIYYSQIVNDFQKGDIAEGYSVSREKKESFPLTVTSAQKNPTAFYLCASTSVRTGKSVTGNTIYFGEGSWLTVV.

The V gene is TRBV3-1 (or the pseudogene TRBV3-2), the J gene TRBJ1-2; D may be TRBD1 (6 bases). The CDR3 sequence is 15 residues long. V was cut by 5 bases and J by 8 bases, with 21 bases left in between. Germline values: CDR1 LGHDT, CDR2 YNNKEL (reference sequence). The chain's CDR3 is CASSEKGGEAKGYTF. CDR3 coding DNA: TGTGCCAGCAGCGAAAAAGGGGGGGAAGCGAAGGGCTACACCTTC.

The chain combines TRBV12-3 or TRBV12-4 with TRBJ1-5; D is possibly TRBD1 (6 bases). Trimming took 8 bases from V and 7 from J, leaving 15 bases between them. This CDR3 has 13 amino acids. CDR3 nucleotide sequence: TGTGCCAGCGCCACCGACAGGAGACAGCCCCAGCATTTT. It encodes CASATDRRQPQHF.

The chain links TRBV4-3 to TRBJ2-2; TRBD2 might be the D (7 bases). Germline V gives CDR1 LGHNA, CDR2 YSLEER. V was trimmed by 1 base and J by 7 bases, leaving 16 bases between them. The CDR3 contains 16 residues. CDR3 loop: CASSQGLTGRVGELFF. CDR3 nucleotides: TGCGCCAGCAGCCAAGGTTTAACAGGGAGGGTCGGGGAGCTGTTTTTT.

The chain has TRBV10-1 and TRBJ1-3, with a weak D call TRBD1 (6 bases). CDR1 is WNHNN, CDR2 SYGVQD, per germline (reference sequence). The germline V and J ends were trimmed by 6 bases and 0 bases, with 15 bases remaining between them. The CDR3 contains 16 residues. The CDR3 protein is CASSQDSASSGNTIYF. The DNA of the CDR3 is TGCGCCAGCAGCCAGGACAGTGCGAGCTCTGGAAACACCATATATTTT.

The V call is TRBV11-2, the J call TRBJ2-2; D gene unclear. This CDR3 is 13 amino acids long. V shed 4 bases and J shed 13 bases, with 16 bases lying between them. The germline CDR1 and CDR2 sequences are SGHAT and FQNNGV. CDR3 bases: TGTGCCAGCAGCTCTCACCCGTCCGGAGCGCTGTTTTTT. Its protein is CASSSHPSGALFF.

The chain joins TRBV5-5 to TRBJ1-1; D may be TRBD1 (6 bases). V dropped 4 bases and J dropped 0 bases, with 16 bases sitting between them. Per germline, CDR1 SGHKS and CDR2 YYEKEE (reference sequence). This CDR3 has 16 residues. This CDR3 reads CASSPSGGYLNTEAFF. The CDR3 DNA is TGTGCCAGCAGCCCATCGGGGGGCTACCTGAACACTGAAGCTTTCTTT.

This chain joins TRBV5-8 and TRBJ2-1, with TRBD2 matching 7 bases. This CDR3 is built from 16 residues. Germline lookup yields CDR1 SGHTS and CDR2 YDEGEE. J gave up 0 bases and V 3 bases, and 6 bases lay outside the gene matches. DNA of the CDR3: TGTGCCAGCAGCTCCGGGACTACCCACTCCTACAATGAGCAGTTCTTC. Protein sequence: CASSSGTTHSYNEQFF.